The entry below describes one T cell receptor (beta chain). There are 16 residues in the CDR3. Trimming removed 2 bases from V and 0 bases from J, with 11 bases in between. In germline, CDR1 is MNHEY, CDR2 SVGAGI. As processed by the authors: Amplification of reference gene primers provided the estimated nucleated cell counts. This table comes from immunoSEQ multiplex PCR, and its TCRdb copy is limited to in-frame clones, with some not included. The DNA was the basis for D and trimming; V, J and clone size are from that table. Of fewer than 75,000 clones in the sample, 88% were seen once. This sample stems from a study of blood T cell repertoires in COVID-19. In the study overall: The United States, Italy and Spain supplied acute and convalescent COVID-19 samples.

This chain connects TRBV6-5 to TRBJ1-3; D possibly corresponds to TRBD1 (5 bases). This clonotype was sampled from a man aged 70 or older with acute or convalescent COVID-19. Sequencing was carried out using peripheral blood. CDR3 loop: CASSYQTGPSGNTIYF. The CDR3 bases are TGTGCCAGCAGTTACCAAACAGGCCCCTCTGGAAACACCATATATTTT.